Below are 30 T cell receptor beta chains sequenced from a single sample in a study of T-cell reconstitution after alpha-beta-depleted transplantation in children. The library targeted TCRbeta and was prepared with unique molecular identifiers. TCRdb passed the PCR reads through MiXCR, listing each CDR3 protein once. Of 600,000 to 700,000 distinct CDR3 sequences detected, approximately 15% appear once; the ten largest clones hold 0.85% to 1.3%. The specimen was PBMCs from the stem cell graft donor, collected from the stem cell graft. Every receptor here comes from a human donor who donated a stem cell graft to a child with acute myeloid leukemia.

This clonotype was seen at least ten times. The chain is built from TRBV6-1 and TRBJ1-5; D ambiguous. Germline V lookup: CDR1 MNHNS, CDR2 SASEGT. The V end lost 2 bases, the J end lost 4 bases, and 9 bases lay between the germline ends. This CDR3 has 14 residues. The CDR3 coding sequence is TGTGCCAGCAGTGAATACCAAGGTAATCAGCCCCAGCATTTT. This sequence encodes CASSEYQGNQPQHF.

This clonotype occurred many times. The chain links TRBV7-2 to TRBJ2-7; D may be TRBD1 (6 bases). V shed 5 bases and J shed 2 bases, with 10 bases lying between them. The CDR3 spans 13 residues. Germline V gives CDR1 SGHTA, CDR2 FQGNSA. CDR3 sequence: CASSPQGPYEQYF. The DNA of the CDR3 is TGTGCCAGCAGCCCACAGGGTCCCTACGAGCAGTACTTC.

Many counts were recorded for this clonotype. The chain combines TRBV28 with TRBJ2-2; D unclear. Trimming stripped 7 bases from V and 4 bases from J, with 13 bases between. From germline, CDR1 is MDHEN and CDR2 SYDVKM. The CDR3 sequence is 14 residues long. CDR3 sequence (DNA): TGTGCCAGCACCAAAATGGTCCTCACCGGGGAGCTGTTTTTT. Translation gives CASTKMVLTGELFF.

This clonotype appeared many times. This rearrangement joins TRBV20-1 to TRBJ1-2; D is unresolved. Per the germline V gene, CDR1 is DFQATT and CDR2 is SNEGSKA (reference sequence). Trimming removed 6 bases at V and 3 bases at J, with 11 bases between. This CDR3 has 12 amino acids. CDR3 residues: CSASVTDYGYTF. In DNA, the CDR3 is TGCAGTGCCTCTGTAACAGACTATGGCTACACCTTC.

The sample holds a few counts of this clonotype. This chain links TRBV24-1 with TRBJ2-3, with 8 bases aligning to TRBD2. The trim removed 3 bases at V and 5 bases at J, leaving 12 bases unmatched. Germline-derived CDR1 and CDR2 are KGHDR and SFDVKD. The CDR3 extends over 17 amino acids. The CDR3 bases are TGTGCCACCAGTGATCCCTTCACAGCGGGGGTGCAAGATACGCAGTATTTT. Translated, it gives CATSDPFTAGVQDTQYF.

This clonotype was detected a few times. V and J are TRBV20-1 and TRBJ2-3, with D maybe TRBD2 (7 bases). The CDR3 extends over 15 amino acids. V dropped 2 bases and J dropped 2 bases, with 14 bases sitting between them. The germline V gene encodes CDR1 DFQATT and CDR2 SNEGSKA (reference sequence). Written as DNA, the CDR3 is TGCAGTGCTAGATTGGGGGGGGCCTTCACAGATACGCAGTATTTT. Its translation is CSARLGGAFTDTQYF.

This clonotype was picked up a small number of times. CDR3 bases: TGTGCCAGCAGCCAATCTACTAGCGGGGGGAAGAATGAGCAGTTCTTC. Protein product: CASSQSTSGGKNEQFF. This rearrangement joins TRBV3-1 to TRBJ2-1, with TRBD2 matching 12 bases. The CDR3 contains 16 residues. The V and J ends lost 2 bases and 7 bases, in that order; junction bases with no gene match: 6. The germline CDR1 and CDR2 sequences are LGHDT and YNNKEL (reference sequence).

In this sample, this clonotype turned up many times. V is TRBV20-1 and J is TRBJ2-4, with D tentatively TRBD1 or TRBD2 (5 bases each). Germline-derived CDR1 and CDR2 are DFQATT and SNEGSKA (reference sequence). V gave up 6 bases and J gave up 5 bases, with 17 bases separating them. The CDR3 spans 14 residues. The CDR3 region has the DNA TGCAGTGCAAGACAGCCCCGGGGCCAAAACATTCAGTACTTC. This gives the protein CSARQPRGQNIQYF.

In regard to this clonotype: One base away lies a much larger clone, so this may be a sequencing read error. CDR3 nucleotides: TGCAGTGCTATCGTGGGCCAGGTCAATCAGCCCCAGCATTTT. It yields the protein CSAIVGQVNQPQHF. This chain links TRBV20-1 with TRBJ1-5; D gene uncertain. The germline V gene encodes CDR1 DFQATT and CDR2 SNEGSKA (reference sequence). V lost 4 bases and J lost 3, with 13 bases in between. The CDR3 extends over 14 amino acids.

V is TRBV12-3 or TRBV12-4 and J is TRBJ2-3; 9 bases match TRBD2. The V and J ends lost 6 bases and 4 bases, in that order; junction bases with no gene match: 8. This CDR3 comprises 15 residues. The CDR3: CASSPGGGVADTQYF. The CDR3, as DNA: TGTGCCAGCAGCCCCGGCGGGGGGGTCGCAGATACGCAGTATTTT.

The sample holds many counts of this clonotype. The chain couples TRBV5-6 to TRBJ1-4, with D perhaps matching TRBD1 (5 bases). This CDR3 has 13 residues. Deletions cut 3 bases from V and 4 bases from J, with 7 bases between. Germline CDR1 is SGHDT and CDR2 is YYEEEE. The CDR3 nucleotides read TGTGCCAGCAGCTACAGGTTTAATGAAAAACTGTTTTTT. Its protein is CASSYRFNEKLFF.

This clonotype was detected ten times or more. V is TRBV29-1 and J is TRBJ1-1; D remains unclear. The germline V and J ends were trimmed by 2 bases and 1 base, with 5 bases remaining between them. Germline-derived CDR1 and CDR2 are SQVTM and ANQGSEA. This CDR3 is built from 12 residues. The CDR3 region has the DNA TGCAGCGTTGAATTGCAGAACACTGAAGCTTTCTTT. Amino acid sequence: CSVELQNTEAFF.

This clonotype was observed a handful of times. The chain joins TRBV30 to TRBJ2-2; D unresolved. Germline V lookup: CDR1 GTSNPN, CDR2 SVGIG (reference sequence). The CDR3 totals 13 residues. V was clipped by 2 bases and J by 4 bases, with 8 bases between them. The chain's CDR3 is CAWSTLSTGELFF. In DNA form, the CDR3 reads TGTGCCTGGAGTACCCTAAGCACCGGGGAGCTGTTTTTT.

Of note for this clonotype: This may be a read error, as it is one base from a much larger clone. This chain uses TRBV29-1 with TRBJ2-7; D is unresolved. The CDR3 is 13 residues long. Germline V CDR1 and CDR2: SQVTM, ANQGSEA. Trimming left V 8 bases short and J 0 bases short, with 14 bases between. DNA of the CDR3: TGCAGCAGTACAAGGTCTTTCTCCTACGAGCAGTACTTC. It yields the protein CSSTRSFSYEQYF.

This clonotype came up a few times. This chain joins TRBV30 and TRBJ1-5; D call uncertain. This CDR3 has 14 amino acids. Deletions cut 1 base from V and 0 bases from J, with 7 bases between. Per the germline V gene, CDR1 is GTSNPN and CDR2 is SVGIG (reference sequence). In DNA, the CDR3 is TGTGCCTGGAGTGGTGGGAGTAGCAATCAGCCCCAGCATTTT. This gives the protein CAWSGGSSNQPQHF.

The genes are TRBV18 and TRBJ1-1; 7 bases are a match to TRBD1. CDR1 and CDR2 from the germline V gene are KGHSH and LQKENI. Unmatched junction bases numbered 3, after V lost 5 bases and J lost 3 bases. This CDR3 comprises 13 residues. CDR3 protein: CASSRQGYTEAFF. CDR3 DNA: TGTGCCAGCTCAAGACAGGGTTACACTGAAGCTTTCTTT.

Ten or more counts support this clonotype. V and J are TRBV29-1 and TRBJ1-1; a possible D gene is TRBD1 (5 bases). CDR1 is SQVTM, CDR2 ANQGSEA, per germline. The CDR3 extends over 13 amino acids. The V gene lost 4 bases and the J gene lost 7 bases, with 16 bases spanning the gap. DNA of the CDR3: TGCAGCGTTGGACAGTCCAAGCGGGGTGAAGCTTTCTTT. This translates into CSVGQSKRGEAFF.

This clonotype has more than one count but fewer than ten. CDR3 DNA sequence: TGCAGTGCTAACCGGGATACGCAGTATTTT. It encodes CSANRDTQYF. The V gene is TRBV20-1, the J gene TRBJ2-3; D remains ambiguous. Germline values: CDR1 DFQATT, CDR2 SNEGSKA (reference sequence). This CDR3 has 10 amino acids. Trimming removed 4 bases at V and 6 bases at J, with 5 bases between.

The chain employs TRBV4-2 and TRBJ2-5, with D tentatively TRBD1 (5 bases). The length of the CDR3 is 17 residues. The germline V gene has CDR1 LGHNA and CDR2 YNFKEQ. V was pared by 4 bases and J by 2 bases, with 20 bases between. The DNA for the CDR3 is TGTGCCAGCAGCCCACATAATGGTGGGGCAGGTCAAGAGACCCAGTACTTC. Translation: CASSPHNGGAGQETQYF.

In its sample, this clonotype was seen a few times. The V and J genes are TRBV20-1 and TRBJ2-7, with a possible D match to TRBD1 (6 bases). The CDR3 covers 15 residues. Germline CDR1 and CDR2: DFQATT and SNEGSKA (reference sequence). The V and J ends lost 1 base and 3 bases respectively, with 16 bases between them. CDR3 in DNA: TGCAGTGCTAGAGCGCTGACAGGCCAAGTCTACGAGCAGTACTTC. Amino acid sequence: CSARALTGQVYEQYF.

This chain links TRBV6-2 or TRBV6-3 with TRBJ2-2; 11 bases are a match to TRBD2. Trimming cost V 5 bases and J 5 bases; bases outside gene matches: 13. This CDR3 spans 18 amino acids. From germline, CDR1 is MNHEY and CDR2 SVGEGT. The CDR3 is CASSHSPGLADRTGELFF. CDR3 in DNA: TGTGCCAGCAGTCATTCTCCGGGACTAGCGGATCGTACCGGGGAGCTGTTTTTT.

This clonotype appeared many times. The J gene is TRBJ2-7, the V gene TRBV12-3 or TRBV12-4, with D maybe TRBD1 (6 bases). This CDR3 is 15 amino acids long. V was clipped by 6 bases and J by 0 bases, with 15 bases between them. In nucleotides, the CDR3 is TGTGCCAGCAGCCCTGGACAGTCGGCCTCCTACGAGCAGTACTTC. This codes for CASSPGQSASYEQYF.

This clonotype was seen a handful of times. The CDR3 loop reads CASSGLLGQATLTGELFF. In DNA form, the CDR3 reads TGTGCCAGCAGTGGACTACTGGGACAGGCTACCCTCACCGGGGAGCTGTTTTTT. This rearrangement joins TRBV12-3 or TRBV12-4 to TRBJ2-2, with TRBD1 matching 8 bases. J lost 4 bases, V lost 5 bases, and 15 bases had no gene match. The CDR3 extends over 18 amino acids.

In its sample, this clonotype was seen once. A far larger clone is only one base removed, so a read error is likely. V and J are TRBV5-1 and TRBJ2-3; unclear D gene. The CDR3 runs to 12 residues. V gave up 1 base and J gave up 4 bases, with 4 bases separating them. The germline V gene has CDR1 SGHRS and CDR2 YFSETQ. The CDR3: CASSLIPDTQYF. CDR3 nucleotides: TGCGCCAGCAGCTTGATTCCAGATACGCAGTATTTT.

The table lists this clonotype with many counts. The rearrangement joins TRBV15 to TRBJ1-1; TRBD1 matches at 7 bases. The CDR3 sequence is 16 residues long. V dropped 3 bases and J dropped 3; count of bases not matched to a gene: 10. The V gene's germline CDR1 is LNHNV and CDR2 YYDKDF (reference sequence). CDR3 nucleotide sequence: TGTGCCACCAGCAGGAACAGGGGTATAGGGTACACTGAAGCTTTCTTT. Residues: CATSRNRGIGYTEAFF.

The chain couples TRBV27 to TRBJ1-5; a weak D match, TRBD1 (6 bases). The CDR3 extends over 14 amino acids. Germline CDR1 MNHEY, CDR2 SMNVEV (reference sequence). Trimming took 5 bases from V and 5 from J, leaving 13 bases between them. Here the CDR3 reads CASSAQGYHQPQHF. For the CDR3, the DNA is TGTGCCAGCAGTGCACAGGGTTACCATCAGCCCCAGCATTTT.

Worth noting for this clonotype: The junction departs from germline at one end; a sequencing error may be responsible. The genes are TRBV4-1 and TRBJ2-5, with D possibly matching TRBD2 (6 bases). Germline-derived CDR1 and CDR2 are MGHRA and YSYEKL. The CDR3 extends over 16 amino acids. Here the CDR3 reads CARSPGVAALQETQYF. CDR3 DNA: TGCGCCCGCAGCCCCGGAGTAGCGGCGTTACAAGAGACCCAGTACTTC.

This chain links TRBV7-8 with TRBJ2-1; 7 nucleotides agree with TRBD2. CDR3 length: 15 amino acids. The junction had 8 bases not matched to a gene; V was cut back by 5 bases and J by 4 bases. Germline CDR1 and CDR2: SGHVS and FQNEAQ. The CDR3 DNA reads as TGTGCCAGCAGCCCAACTAGCGCCCTTTACAATGAGCAGTTCTTC. Translating gives CASSPTSALYNEQFF.

Concerning this clonotype: A clone one base away is much larger, so this may be a read error. The CDR3 spells CSASGEQATNEKLFF. The DNA of the CDR3 is TGCAGTGCTAGCGGTGAACAGGCAACTAATGAAAAACTGTTTTTT. The chain combines TRBV20-1 with TRBJ1-4, with D perhaps TRBD1 (5 bases). V was trimmed by 3 bases and J by 0 bases, leaving 11 bases between them. CDR3 length equals 15 residues. Germline loops: CDR1 DFQATT, CDR2 SNEGSKA (reference sequence).

The chain couples TRBV7-6 to TRBJ2-2; D is undetermined. V lost 8 bases and J 3 bases, leaving 7 bases between the germline ends. Germline CDR1 is SGHVS and CDR2 is FNYEAQ. The CDR3 runs to 12 residues. CDR3 sequence reads: CASGPHTGELFF. In DNA form, the CDR3 reads TGTGCCAGCGGGCCGCACACCGGGGAGCTGTTTTTT.